The 27 T cell receptor beta chains presented below share a single source sample, sequenced in a study of T cells after yellow fever vaccination (dated by TCRdb to 2018 to 2020). Library preparation was by 5' RACE. Sequencer: Illumina NovaSeq 6000. TCRdb handled the public reads itself, with Q25 trimming in fastp and clone calling in MiXCR, and kept productive beta chains. Rows are unified per CDR3 protein, each entry keeping the most common DNA and genes. The sample has about 340,000 distinct CDR3 sequences on record, approximately 3.9% of them singletons. The ten biggest clones cover 20% to 25% of the sample. Interpreted using the paper, the treatment or condition label stands for: live attenuated yellow fever vaccine strain. The sample consisted of PBMCs, taken 5 days after the yellow fever booster vaccination. These TCRs come from a young man who received the YFV17D yellow fever vaccine.

There are many counts of this clonotype. J is TRBJ1-6 and V is TRBV2; perhaps TRBD1 as D (5 bases). V lost 6 bases and J lost 8, with 14 bases in between. This CDR3 has 14 residues. The V gene's germline CDR1 is SNHLY and CDR2 FYNNEI. The CDR3, as DNA: TGTGCCAGCAGCTACGCGGGGGGAGATTCACCCCTCCACTTT. Translated, it gives CASSYAGGDSPLHF.

CDR3 loop: CSVRAGTKSSGANVLTF. The CDR3 bases are TGCAGCGTCCGAGCCGGGACAAAGAGCTCTGGGGCCAACGTCCTGACTTTC. J is TRBJ2-6 and V is TRBV29-1, with D possibly TRBD1 on 6 matching bases. The CDR3 spans 17 residues. Per germline, CDR1 SQVTM and CDR2 ANQGSEA. V lost 6 bases to trimming and J lost 0 bases, with 18 bases between them.

This clonotype occurred many times. The rearrangement links TRBV7-9 to TRBJ1-2, with D possibly TRBD1 on 5 matching bases. Trimming left V 5 bases short and J 4 bases short, with 26 bases between. Germline V gene sequence: CDR1 SEHNR, CDR2 FQNEAQ (reference sequence). The CDR3 is 18 residues long. CDR3 region: CASSTLVGQAGFAYGYTF. CDR3 sequence (DNA): TGTGCCAGCAGCACACTTGTTGGGCAGGCAGGGTTCGCCTATGGCTACACCTTC.

This clonotype was recorded a few times. The V gene is TRBV2, the J gene TRBJ2-2; 8 positions match TRBD2. V gave up 6 bases and J gave up 7 bases; unmatched junction bases: 7. There are 14 residues in the CDR3. Germline V gives CDR1 SNHLY, CDR2 FYNNEI. The DNA of the CDR3 is TGTGCCAGCAGCCGGGAGGGGCTGAGCGGGGAGCTGTTTTTT. Protein product: CASSREGLSGELFF.

This chain connects TRBV7-9 to TRBJ1-1, with D possibly being TRBD1 (5 bases). The V end was cut by 5 bases, the J end by 6 bases, with 22 bases between. Germline CDR1 and CDR2: SEHNR and FQNEAQ (reference sequence). This CDR3 has 16 residues. This CDR3 reads CASSPGRGSSGAEAFF. CDR3 coding DNA: TGTGCCAGCAGCCCCGGACGGGGGAGTTCGGGAGCTGAAGCTTTCTTT.

V gene TRBV5-1 combines with J gene TRBJ2-3, with 11 bases aligning to TRBD1. This CDR3 has 16 residues. Germline loops: CDR1 SGHRS, CDR2 YFSETQ. J was trimmed by 4 bases and V by 0 bases; bases with no gene match: 4. CDR3 sequence (DNA): TGCGCCAGCAGCTTGGAAGGACAGGGGGCCGCAGATACGCAGTATTTT. Amino acids: CASSLEGQGAADTQYF.

This sequence joins TRBV2 and TRBJ1-1, with D possibly TRBD1 on 5 matching bases. The CDR3 has 14 residues. Deletions cut 6 bases from V and 3 bases from J, with 14 bases between. The germline gives CDR1 SNHLY, CDR2 FYNNEI. The CDR3 DNA reads as TGTGCCAGCAGCTACCGGGACGGACACACTGAAGCTTTCTTT. Encoded protein: CASSYRDGHTEAFF. The variable domain in full, completed from reference TRBV2 and TRBJ1-1, reads EPEVTQTPSHQVTQMGQEVILRCVPISNHLYFYWYRQILGQKVEFLVSFYNNEISEKSEIFDDQFSVERPDGSNFTLKIRSTKLEDSAMYFCASSYRDGHTEAFFGQGTRLTVV.

This clonotype showed up many times. The V gene is TRBV4-1, the J gene TRBJ2-1; 9 bases agree with TRBD1. V gave up 1 base and J gave up 1 base; unmatched junction bases: 2. CDR1 is MGHRA, CDR2 YSYEKL, per germline. This CDR3 comprises 16 residues. Here the CDR3 reads CASSQVGQGSYNEQFF. The CDR3 DNA follows: TGCGCCAGCAGCCAAGTTGGACAGGGGTCCTACAATGAGCAGTTCTTC.

The table lists this clonotype with many counts. This chain connects TRBV7-9 to TRBJ1-5; unclear D gene. The V end was cut by 2 bases, the J end by 0 bases, with 14 bases between. Germline V lookup: CDR1 SEHNR, CDR2 FQNEAQ (reference sequence). The CDR3 covers 17 residues. CDR3: CASSLYEGAYSNQPQHF. The CDR3 DNA is TGTGCCAGCAGCTTATACGAGGGCGCATATAGCAATCAGCCCCAGCATTTT.

In its sample, this clonotype was seen a few times. V gene TRBV13 combines with J gene TRBJ2-5, with a possible D match to TRBD1 (6 bases). CDR1 is PRHDT, CDR2 FYEKMQ, per germline (reference sequence). This CDR3 is built from 14 residues. The V and J ends lost 5 bases and 3 bases respectively, with 13 bases between them. The CDR3 loop is CASSGRRTEETQYF. DNA for the CDR3: TGTGCCAGCAGCGGACGAAGGACAGAAGAGACCCAGTACTTC. Combining the CDR3 with reference TRBV13 and TRBJ2-5 gives the whole variable domain AAGVIQSPRHLIKEKRETATLKCYPIPRHDTVYWYQQGPGQDPQFLISFYEKMQSDKGSIPDRFSAQQFSDYHSELNMSSLELGDSALYFCASSGRRTEETQYFGPGTRLLVL.

V is TRBV10-3 and J is TRBJ2-3; D tentatively fits TRBD1 or TRBD2 (6 bases each). Germline V gives CDR1 ENHRY, CDR2 SYGVKD. CDR3 size: 16 residues. Between the trimmed V and J ends, which lost 5 bases and 2 bases, there was a span of 17 bases. The CDR3 here is CAISRDSGTTTDTQYF. CDR3 sequence (DNA): TGTGCCATCAGTCGGGACTCCGGGACAACCACAGATACGCAGTATTTT.

This chain connects TRBV28 to TRBJ2-5; TRBD1 is a possible D gene (6 bases). The germline CDR1 and CDR2 sequences are MDHEN and SYDVKM. The CDR3 consists of 14 residues. The V end was cut by 3 bases, the J end by 4 bases, with 12 bases between. Written as DNA, the CDR3 is TGTGCCAGCAGTTTCCAACAGGGCGGAGAGACCCAGTACTTC. The encoded protein is CASSFQQGGETQYF.

Many counts were recorded for this clonotype. V gene TRBV11-3 combines with J gene TRBJ1-3, with a weak D call TRBD1 (5 bases). The germline V gene has CDR1 SGHNT and CDR2 YENEEA. The CDR3 length is 16 residues. The V and J ends lost 2 bases and 4 bases respectively, with 15 bases between them. DNA for the CDR3: TGTGCCAGCAGCTTACGCTCGGGGGAAAGGGGAAACACCATATATTTT. Translated: CASSLRSGERGNTIYF.

This sequence joins TRBV5-1 and TRBJ2-3; 8 positions agree with TRBD2. V lost 3 bases and J lost 4; bases outside the gene matches: 4. Germline V gene lookup returns CDR1 SGHRS and CDR2 YFSETQ. The CDR3 loop spans 14 amino acids. CDR3 loop: CASSSTSGPDTQYF. The CDR3, as DNA: TGCGCCAGCAGCTCTACTAGCGGCCCAGATACGCAGTATTTT.

In this sample, this clonotype turned up many times. This rearrangement joins TRBV7-2 to TRBJ1-6; no firm D call. CDR3 length: 14 residues. Trimming left V 1 base short and J 8 bases short, with 9 bases between. Germline V gives CDR1 SGHTA, CDR2 FQGNSA. This chain's CDR3 is CASSLGMGYSPLHF. Here the CDR3 DNA reads TGTGCCAGCAGCTTAGGTATGGGGTATTCACCCCTCCACTTT.

This clonotype was seen many times. The V call is TRBV7-2, the J call TRBJ2-7, with D possibly being TRBD2 (6 bases). Germline V gives CDR1 SGHTA, CDR2 FQGNSA. Trimming removed 4 bases at V and 2 bases at J, with 12 bases between. This CDR3 comprises 14 residues. CDR3 in DNA: TGTGCCAGCAGCTACGGCCCGGGGGCCTACGAGCAGTACTTC. Protein: CASSYGPGAYEQYF.

This chain connects TRBV7-2 to TRBJ2-3; 13 bases match TRBD2. Trimming cost V 5 bases and J 11 bases; bases outside gene matches: 4. The CDR3 has 13 amino acids. Germline-derived CDR1 and CDR2 are SGHTA and FQGNSA. CDR3 in DNA: TGTGCCAGCAGCGCGACTAGCGGGGGGTTGCAGTATTTT. Residues: CASSATSGGLQYF.

The chain employs TRBV7-9 and TRBJ2-7; D is perhaps TRBD1 (5 bases). V lost 6 bases and J 0 bases, leaving 9 bases between the germline ends. This CDR3 is 13 amino acids long. Germline V gene sequence: CDR1 SEHNR, CDR2 FQNEAQ (reference sequence). The CDR3 sequence is CASRQDGSYEQYV. The CDR3 coding sequence is TGTGCCAGCAGACAGGACGGCTCCTACGAGCAGTACGTC.

This clonotype was picked up a small number of times. This rearrangement joins TRBV6-2 or TRBV6-3 to TRBJ2-4; 9 bases align to TRBD2. J gave up 8 bases and V 2 bases, and 10 bases lay outside the gene matches. The CDR3 is made up of 16 amino acids. Germline V gives CDR1 MNHEY, CDR2 SVGEGT. The CDR3 DNA reads as TGTGCCAGCAGTTACGATCGCGGGGGGGCCAGGGACATTCAGTACTTC. Its protein is CASSYDRGGARDIQYF.

This clonotype was observed a handful of times. In nucleotides, the CDR3 is TGTGCCAGCAGAGGGGGCGGGAGCTCCTACAATGAGCAGTTCTTC. As protein: CASRGGGSSYNEQFF. The chain is built from TRBV27 and TRBJ2-1; D tentatively reads TRBD1 or TRBD2 (7 bases each). Between the trimmed V and J ends, which lost 6 bases and 0 bases, there was a span of 12 bases. This CDR3 spans 15 amino acids. Germline V gives CDR1 MNHEY, CDR2 SMNVEV (reference sequence).

The rearrangement links TRBV9 to TRBJ2-3; a possible D gene is TRBD1 (6 bases). Germline CDR1 and CDR2: SGDLS and YYNGEE. Trimming stripped 3 bases from V and 2 bases from J, with 16 bases between. The CDR3 length is 16 residues. The CDR3 loop is CASSAGEGETTDTQYF. Written as DNA, the CDR3 is TGTGCCAGCAGCGCGGGTGAGGGGGAGACCACAGATACGCAGTATTTT. Full variable domain (rest looked up from reference TRBV9 and TRBJ2-3): DSGVTQTPKHLITATGQRVTLRCSPRSGDLSVYWYQQSLDQGLQFLIQYYNGEERAKGNILERFSAQQFPDLHSELNLSSLELGDSALYFCASSAGEGETTDTQYFGPGTRLTVL.

This clonotype was found many times. The V and J genes are TRBV3-1 and TRBJ2-5, with 11 bases fitting TRBD2. The ends lost 5 bases at V and 2 bases at J; junction bases unmatched: 4. The germline V gene encodes CDR1 LGHDT and CDR2 YNNKEL (reference sequence). The length of the CDR3 is 15 residues. The CDR3 sequence is CASSSLAGAQETQYF. CDR3 in DNA: TGTGCCAGCAGCTCACTAGCGGGGGCGCAAGAGACCCAGTACTTC.

This clonotype was observed at least ten times. The genes are TRBV10-3 and TRBJ1-3; no firm D call. Trimming shortened V by 10 bases and J by 4 bases, and 14 bases separated the two germline ends. CDR3 length equals 13 residues. Germline loops: CDR1 ENHRY, CDR2 SYGVKD. In DNA, the CDR3 is TGTGCCAGTATTCCAGCGTCCGGAAACACCATATATTTT. Encoded protein: CASIPASGNTIYF.

This clonotype was detected a few times. The chain is built from TRBV6-5 and TRBJ1-1; D perhaps matches TRBD1 (5 bases). CDR1 and CDR2 from the germline V gene are MNHEY and SVGAGI. V lost 6 bases to trimming and J lost 1 base, with 15 bases between them. The CDR3 runs to 15 residues. The CDR3 sequence is CASRTYFTGNTEAFF. The CDR3 DNA reads as TGTGCCAGCAGGACCTATTTTACAGGGAACACTGAAGCTTTCTTT.

The chain employs TRBV11-2 and TRBJ2-5, with D uncertain. Trimming left V 0 bases short and J 5 bases short, with 16 bases between. The CDR3 sequence is 16 residues long. CDR1 SGHAT and CDR2 FQNNGV come from the germline V gene. The CDR3 reads CASSLDLTLAGETQYF. The CDR3 bases are TGTGCCAGCAGCTTAGATCTGACCCTCGCCGGGGAGACCCAGTACTTC.

V gene TRBV6-6 combines with J gene TRBJ2-7; D is unclear. Trimming shortened V by 6 bases and J by 3 bases, and 21 bases separated the two germline ends. Per the germline V gene, CDR1 is MNHNY and CDR2 is SVGAGI (reference sequence). The CDR3 runs 16 residues. Here the CDR3 DNA reads TGTGCCAGCAGCGACCCGGAGCCACCAGTGAGCTACGAGCAGTACTTC. Its protein product is CASSDPEPPVSYEQYF.

There are a few counts of this clonotype. The chain has TRBV27 and TRBJ1-6; D is uncertain. V lost 5 bases, J lost 0 bases, and 8 bases lay in between. There are 15 residues in the CDR3. Germline CDR1 and CDR2: MNHEY and SMNVEV (reference sequence). The CDR3 nucleotides read TGTGCCAGCAGTACGGAGAGCTCCTATAATTCACCCCTCCACTTT. It specifies CASSTESSYNSPLHF.